One and the same sample provided the 16 T cell receptor beta chains below, sequenced in a study of identical twins. TCRdb itself ran the 5' RACE reads through MiXCR, one entry per CDR3 protein. The top ten hold approximately 3.7% of the sample, which has roughly 240,000 distinct CDR3 sequences, 7% seen once. These same data were also listed under a study on yellow fever vaccine responses in identical twins.

Specimen: memory (CD45RO+) T cells sorted from blood. These TCRs come from a woman in her late teens or twenties in good health.

Many counts were recorded for this clonotype. The chain employs TRBV29-1 and TRBJ2-7, with 9 bases aligning to TRBD1. Germline CDR1 reads SQVTM; CDR2 reads ANQGSEA. The length of the CDR3 is 18 residues. Unmatched junction bases numbered 18, after V lost 4 bases and J lost 2 bases. The CDR3 nucleotides read TGCAGCGTTGGGACCGGGACAGGGAAAAGGGGGAGTACCTACGAGCAGTACGTC. Encoded protein: CSVGTGTGKRGSTYEQYV.

This clonotype showed up just a few times. The V call is TRBV7-9, the J call TRBJ2-2; D unclear. CDR3 length equals 15 residues. The germline V and J ends were trimmed by 5 bases and 0 bases, with 10 bases remaining between them. Germline lookup yields CDR1 SEHNR and CDR2 FQNEAQ (reference sequence). For the CDR3, the DNA is TGTGCCAGCAGCCTAGTTCCAACGAACACCGGGGAGCTGTTTTTT. Its protein product is CASSLVPTNTGELFF.

This clonotype has just a few counts. This chain uses TRBV20-1 with TRBJ1-5; weak D call: TRBD1 (6 bases). With 8 bases removed from V and 7 bases from J, the gap between germline ends came to 18 bases. The CDR3 has 13 amino acids. CDR1 is DFQATT, CDR2 SNEGSKA, per germline (reference sequence). The CDR3 protein is CSITGNSGQPQHF. The CDR3 coding sequence is TGCAGTATAACAGGGAATTCGGGGCAGCCCCAGCATTTT.

This clonotype was found many times. The chain carries TRBV3-1 and TRBJ2-5; D not certain. V lost 4 bases and J lost 5, with 20 bases in between. Germline V lookup: CDR1 LGHDT, CDR2 YNNKEL (reference sequence). The CDR3 is made up of 16 amino acids. CDR3 nucleotide sequence: TGTGCCAGCAGCCTCCGAACGTTTTGGGGAATGGAGACCCAGTACTTC. Translated, it gives CASSLRTFWGMETQYF.

In its sample, this clonotype was seen many times. The CDR3 here is CASSLADNTWSEQFF. The CDR3 nucleotides are TGTGCCAGCAGCCTTGCGGACAACACGTGGAGTGAGCAGTTCTTC. V and J are TRBV3-1 and TRBJ2-1, with a possible D match to TRBD1 (5 bases). The germline V and J ends were trimmed by 4 bases and 9 bases, with 19 bases remaining between them. Germline V gene sequence: CDR1 LGHDT, CDR2 YNNKEL (reference sequence). CDR3 length: 15 amino acids.

This clonotype was seen ten or more times. This chain connects TRBV5-1 to TRBJ2-1, with 12 bases lining up with TRBD2. The germline V gene encodes CDR1 SGHRS and CDR2 YFSETQ. Trimming removed 0 bases from V and 8 bases from J; junction bases left unmatched: 9. This CDR3 region has 17 residues. In nucleotides, the CDR3 is TGCGCCAGCAGCTTGGCAGGACTAGCGGGACTTAGCGATGAGCAGTTCTTC. This translates into CASSLAGLAGLSDEQFF.

The chain carries TRBV6-5 and TRBJ1-2; D unresolved. Germline V gene lookup returns CDR1 MNHEY and CDR2 SVGAGI. The CDR3 runs to 16 residues. V lost 2 bases and J 2 bases, leaving 15 bases between the germline ends. CDR3 DNA: TGTGCCAGCAGTTACCCCGGACTAAATTTGAACTATGGCTACACCTTC. Its protein product is CASSYPGLNLNYGYTF.

There are many counts of this clonotype. The rearrangement joins TRBV3-1 to TRBJ1-1, with TRBD1 matching 7 bases. The CDR3 has 14 residues. Trimming removed 7 bases from V and 5 bases from J; junction bases left unmatched: 10. CDR1 and CDR2 (germline): LGHDT, YNNKEL (reference sequence). In nucleotides, the CDR3 is TGTGCCAGCACCCAGACAGGGTTGGGGACTGAAGCTTTCTTT. It yields the protein CASTQTGLGTEAFF.

The rearrangement links TRBV5-1 to TRBJ2-2; 7 bases map to TRBD2. The CDR3 sequence is 16 residues long. Germline-derived CDR1 and CDR2 are SGHRS and YFSETQ. With 0 bases clipped from V and 4 bases from J, the junction kept 6 bases outside the gene matches. The CDR3 nucleotides read TGCGCCAGCAGCTTGGGAGGGACGGGAGGCACCGGGGAGCTGTTTTTT. It yields the protein CASSLGGTGGTGELFF.

This clonotype was detected ten times or more. This chain joins TRBV12-3 or TRBV12-4 and TRBJ2-5; the D gene could be TRBD1 or TRBD2 (5 bases each). This CDR3 contains 12 residues. Between the trimmed V and J ends, which lost 8 bases and 3 bases, there was a span of 10 bases. The CDR3 is CASGGAKETQYF. The CDR3 coding sequence is TGTGCCAGCGGGGGAGCCAAAGAGACCCAGTACTTC.

This clonotype was detected many times. The chain carries TRBV5-1 and TRBJ2-3; 7 bases match TRBD1. With 5 bases clipped from V and 2 bases from J, the junction kept 5 bases outside the gene matches. CDR1 SGHRS and CDR2 YFSETQ come from the germline V gene. The CDR3 has 14 residues. The CDR3 here is CASRSGQSTDTQYF. CDR3 in DNA: TGCGCCAGCAGGTCGGGACAGTCCACAGATACGCAGTATTTT.

This sequence joins TRBV20-1 and TRBJ2-7; D perhaps matches TRBD1 (6 bases). This CDR3 is built from 12 residues. V lost 1 base, J lost 7 bases, and 11 bases lay in between. Germline V gene lookup returns CDR1 DFQATT and CDR2 SNEGSKA (reference sequence). In DNA, the CDR3 is TGCAGTGCTAGAGGACAGGCGGGTGAGCAGTACTTC. This encodes CSARGQAGEQYF.

There are many counts of this clonotype. The genes are TRBV5-1 and TRBJ2-1; a weak D match, TRBD1 (5 bases). The CDR3 consists of 16 residues. Per the germline V gene, CDR1 is SGHRS and CDR2 is YFSETQ. V lost 0 bases and J 6 bases, leaving 16 bases between the germline ends. The CDR3 DNA is TGCGCCAGCAGCTTGGAGGGGCCCAGTAGATCCAATGAGCAGTTCTTC. Protein sequence: CASSLEGPSRSNEQFF.

The chain links TRBV5-1 to TRBJ2-2; TRBD1 aligns across 9 bases. The germline CDR1 and CDR2 sequences are SGHRS and YFSETQ. V shed 8 bases and J 6 bases; nucleotides not matched to a gene: 11. CDR3 length: 15 amino acids. CDR3 bases: TGCGCCAGTGATCCGGGACAGGGCAAGTCCGGGGAGCTGTTTTTT. Amino acid sequence: CASDPGQGKSGELFF.

This clonotype has ten or more counts. This chain connects TRBV5-1 to TRBJ2-2; the D gene is possibly TRBD1 (5 bases). Between the trimmed V and J ends, which lost 1 base and 5 bases, there was a span of 9 bases. The germline V gene encodes CDR1 SGHRS and CDR2 YFSETQ. This CDR3 is 14 amino acids long. In DNA form, the CDR3 reads TGCGCCAGCAGCTTGAGTACAGGAACCGGGGAGCTGTTTTTT. Translating it yields CASSLSTGTGELFF. Looking up the rest from reference TRBV5-1 and TRBJ2-2 gives the full variable domain: KAGVTQTPRYLIKTRGQQVTLSCSPISGHRSVSWYQQTPGQGLQFLFEYFSETQRNKGNFPGRFSGRQFSNSRSEMNVSTLELGDSALYLCASSLSTGTGELFFGEGSRLTVL.

This clonotype has ten or more counts. The chain employs TRBV7-9 and TRBJ2-7; D is ambiguous. Germline CDR1 and CDR2: SEHNR and FQNEAQ (reference sequence). The ends were cut back, 5 bases at V and 0 bases at J, with 20 bases in the middle. The CDR3 is 17 amino acids. As DNA, the CDR3 is TGTGCCAGCAGCCGAACAGCTCATATACTGCTCTCCTACGAGCAGTACGTC. Amino acid sequence: CASSRTAHILLSYEQYV.